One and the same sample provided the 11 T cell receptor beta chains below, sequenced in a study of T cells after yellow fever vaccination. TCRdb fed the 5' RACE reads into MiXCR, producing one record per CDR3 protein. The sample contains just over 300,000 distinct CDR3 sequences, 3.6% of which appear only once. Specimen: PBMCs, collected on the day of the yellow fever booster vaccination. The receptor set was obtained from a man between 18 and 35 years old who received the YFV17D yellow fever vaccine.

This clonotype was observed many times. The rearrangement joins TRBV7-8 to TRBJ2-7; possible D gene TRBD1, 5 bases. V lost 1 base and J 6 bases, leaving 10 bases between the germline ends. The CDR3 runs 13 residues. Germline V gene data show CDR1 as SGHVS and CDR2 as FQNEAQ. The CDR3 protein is CASSLVLGAEQYF. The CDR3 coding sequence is TGTGCCAGCAGCTTAGTACTTGGGGCCGAGCAGTACTTC.

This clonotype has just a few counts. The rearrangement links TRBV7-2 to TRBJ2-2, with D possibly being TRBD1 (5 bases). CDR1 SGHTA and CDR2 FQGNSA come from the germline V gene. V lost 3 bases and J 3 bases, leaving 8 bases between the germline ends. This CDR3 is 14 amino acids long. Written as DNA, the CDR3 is TGTGCCAGCAGCTTTAGGGGTGACACCGGGGAGCTGTTTTTT. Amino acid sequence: CASSFRGDTGELFF.

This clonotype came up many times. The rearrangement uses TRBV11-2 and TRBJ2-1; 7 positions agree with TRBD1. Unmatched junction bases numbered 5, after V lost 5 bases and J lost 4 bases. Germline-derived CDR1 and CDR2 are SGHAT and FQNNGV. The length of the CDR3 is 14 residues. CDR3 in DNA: TGTGCCAGCAGCCCGGGACAGATATACAATGAGCAGTTCTTC. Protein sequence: CASSPGQIYNEQFF.

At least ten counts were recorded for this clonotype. CDR3 sequence: CASSVSNQETQYF. The CDR3 nucleotides are TGTGCCAGCAGCGTGTCAAATCAAGAGACCCAGTACTTC. The V call is TRBV9, the J call TRBJ2-5; D unresolved. Per germline, CDR1 SGDLS and CDR2 YYNGEE. This CDR3 has 13 residues. V was shortened by 2 bases and J by 2 bases, with 7 bases between the two germline ends.

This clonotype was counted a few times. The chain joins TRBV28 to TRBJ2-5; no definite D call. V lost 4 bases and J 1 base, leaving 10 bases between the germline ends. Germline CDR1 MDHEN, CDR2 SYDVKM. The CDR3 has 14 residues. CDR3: CASSSAPVQETQYF. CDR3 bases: TGTGCCAGCAGTTCCGCCCCCGTCCAAGAGACCCAGTACTTC.

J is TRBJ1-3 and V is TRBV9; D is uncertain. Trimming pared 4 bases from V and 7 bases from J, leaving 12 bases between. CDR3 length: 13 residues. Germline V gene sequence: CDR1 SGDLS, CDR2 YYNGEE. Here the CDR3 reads CASSPQRRNTIYF. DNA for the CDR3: TGTGCCAGCAGCCCACAAAGGAGGAACACCATATATTTT.

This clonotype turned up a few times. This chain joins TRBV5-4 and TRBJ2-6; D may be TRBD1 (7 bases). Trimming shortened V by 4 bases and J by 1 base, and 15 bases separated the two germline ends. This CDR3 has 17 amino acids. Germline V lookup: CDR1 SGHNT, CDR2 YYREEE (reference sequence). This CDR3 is CASSGWTGGSGANVLTF. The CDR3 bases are TGTGCCAGCAGCGGGTGGACAGGAGGGTCTGGGGCCAACGTCCTGACTTTC. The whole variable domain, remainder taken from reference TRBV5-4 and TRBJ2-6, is ETGVTQSPTHLIKTRGQQVTLRCSSQSGHNTVSWYQQALGQGPQFIFQYYREEENGRGNFPPRFSGLQFPNYSSELNVNALELDDSALYLCASSGWTGGSGANVLTFGAGSRLTVL.

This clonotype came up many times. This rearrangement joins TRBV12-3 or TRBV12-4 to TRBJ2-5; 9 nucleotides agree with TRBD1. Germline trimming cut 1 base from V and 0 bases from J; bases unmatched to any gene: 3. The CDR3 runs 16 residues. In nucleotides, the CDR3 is TGTGCCAGCAGTTTAGTTGGACAGGGGTACCAAGAGACCCAGTACTTC. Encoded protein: CASSLVGQGYQETQYF.

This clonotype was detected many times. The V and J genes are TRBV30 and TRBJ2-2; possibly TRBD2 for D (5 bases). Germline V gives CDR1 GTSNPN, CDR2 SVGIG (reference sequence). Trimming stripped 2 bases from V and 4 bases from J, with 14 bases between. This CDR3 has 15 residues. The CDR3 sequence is CAWSQRLARTGELFF. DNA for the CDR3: TGTGCCTGGAGTCAGCGGCTAGCCCGCACCGGGGAGCTGTTTTTT.

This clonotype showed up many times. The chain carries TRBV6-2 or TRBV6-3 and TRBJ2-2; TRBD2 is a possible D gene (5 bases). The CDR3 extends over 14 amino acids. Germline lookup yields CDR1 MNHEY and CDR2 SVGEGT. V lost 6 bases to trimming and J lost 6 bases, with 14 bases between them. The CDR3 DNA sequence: TGTGCCAGCAGCGGCTCGGGGTTTGCCGGGGAGCTGTTTTTT. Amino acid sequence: CASSGSGFAGELFF.

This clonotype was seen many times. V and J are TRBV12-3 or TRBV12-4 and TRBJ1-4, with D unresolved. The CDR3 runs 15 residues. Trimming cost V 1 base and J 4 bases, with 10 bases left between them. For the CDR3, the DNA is TGTGCCAGCAGTTTAGAAAAGTGGGATAATGAAAAACTGTTTTTT. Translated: CASSLEKWDNEKLFF.